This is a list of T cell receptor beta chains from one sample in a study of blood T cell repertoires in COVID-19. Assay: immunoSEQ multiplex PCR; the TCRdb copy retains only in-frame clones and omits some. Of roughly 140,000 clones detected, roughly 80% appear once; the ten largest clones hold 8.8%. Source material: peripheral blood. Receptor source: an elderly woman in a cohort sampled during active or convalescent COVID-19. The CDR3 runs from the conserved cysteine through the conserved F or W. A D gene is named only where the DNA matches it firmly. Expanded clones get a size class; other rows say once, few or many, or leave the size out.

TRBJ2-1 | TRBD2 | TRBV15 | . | CATSHRYLAGASYNEQFF | TGTGCCACCAGCCATCGATATCTAGCGGGGGCCTCCTACAATGAGCAGTTCTTC
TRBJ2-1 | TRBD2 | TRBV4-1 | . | CASSRDSGGVGNEQFF | TGCGCCAGCAGCCGAGATAGCGGGGGGGTCGGTAATGAGCAGTTCTTC
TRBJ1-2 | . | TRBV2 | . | CASSEGWAGYGYTF | TGTGCCAGCAGCGAAGGGTGGGCGGGCTATGGCTACACCTTC
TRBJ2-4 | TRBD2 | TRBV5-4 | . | CASSPSGGVKNIQYF | TGTGCCAGCAGCCCCAGCGGGGGGGTCAAAAACATTCAGTACTTC
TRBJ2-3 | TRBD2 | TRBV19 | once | CASSILGLAVIGTDTQYF | TGTGCCAGTAGTATTTTGGGACTAGCGGTGATAGGCACAGATACGCAGTATTTT
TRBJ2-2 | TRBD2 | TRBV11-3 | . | CASSLDPSGANTGELFF | TGTGCCAGCAGCTTAGATCCTAGCGGGGCGAACACCGGGGAGCTGTTTTTT
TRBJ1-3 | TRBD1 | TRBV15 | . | CATSRDRGSGNTIYF | TGTGCCACCAGCAGGGACAGGGGATCCGGAAACACCATATATTTT
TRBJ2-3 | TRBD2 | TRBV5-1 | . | CASSPPGGGTDTQYF | TGCGCCAGCAGCCCCCCCGGGGGGGGGACAGATACGCAGTATTTT
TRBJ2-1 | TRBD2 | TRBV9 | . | CASGLADGSYNEQFF | TGTGCCAGCGGACTAGCCGACGGCTCCTACAATGAGCAGTTCTTC
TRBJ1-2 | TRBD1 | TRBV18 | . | CASSPYPYTGATNNYGYTF | TGTGCCAGCTCACCTTATCCTTATACAGGGGCTACAAATAACTATGGCTACACCTTC
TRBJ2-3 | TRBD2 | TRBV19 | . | CASSTPLAGSTDTQYF | TGTGCCAGTAGTACCCCCCTAGCGGGCTCCACAGATACGCAGTATTTT
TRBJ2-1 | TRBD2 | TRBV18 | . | CASSPNPGGRYNEQFF | TGTGCCAGCTCCCCAAACCCCGGGGGGAGATACAATGAGCAGTTCTTC
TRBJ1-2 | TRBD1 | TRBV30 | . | CAWSVRAGGGYTF | TGTGCCTGGAGTGTACGGGCAGGGGGCGGCTACACCTTC
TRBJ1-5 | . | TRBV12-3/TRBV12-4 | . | CASSLQGNQPQHF | TGTGCCAGCAGTTTACAGGGTAATCAGCCCCAGCATTTT
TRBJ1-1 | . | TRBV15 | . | CATSRADSQGTEAFF | TGTGCCACCAGCAGAGCAGACAGCCAGGGCACTGAAGCTTTCTTT
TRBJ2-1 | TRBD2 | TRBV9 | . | CASSSQTSGGVSGEQFF | TGTGCCAGCAGCTCACAGACTAGCGGGGGGGTTTCGGGTGAGCAGTTCTTC
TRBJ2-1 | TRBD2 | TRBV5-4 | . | CASSSPGTRPNNEQFF | TGTGCCAGCAGCTCCCCCGGGACTAGACCCAACAATGAGCAGTTCTTC
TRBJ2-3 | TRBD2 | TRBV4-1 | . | CASSQELAGVSSDTQYF | TGCGCCAGCAGCCAGGAACTAGCGGGGGTTTCTTCAGATACGCAGTATTTT
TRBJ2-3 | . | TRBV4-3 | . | CASSQDFTARWDTQYF | TGCGCCAGCAGCCAAGATTTCACAGCACGGTGGGATACGCAGTATTTT
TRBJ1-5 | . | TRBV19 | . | CASGQGLQPQHF | TGTGCCTCAGGTCAGGGCCTCCAGCCCCAGCATTTT
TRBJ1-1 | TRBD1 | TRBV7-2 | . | CASSLPQGFSTEAFF | TGTGCCAGCAGCCTTCCACAGGGGTTTTCGACTGAAGCTTTCTTT
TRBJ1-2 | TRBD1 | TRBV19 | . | CASSVTGGNYGYTF | TGTGCCAGTAGTGTGACAGGGGGCAACTATGGCTACACCTTC
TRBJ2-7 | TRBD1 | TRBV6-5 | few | CASSHRDRSSYEQYF | TGTGCCAGCAGTCATAGGGACAGGAGCTCCTACGAGCAGTACTTC
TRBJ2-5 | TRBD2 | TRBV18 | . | CASSPGGTSGGQHQETQYF | TGTGCCAGCTCACCGGGCGGGACTAGCGGGGGCCAACACCAAGAGACCCAGTACTTC
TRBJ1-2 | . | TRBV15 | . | CATSPAPPRSYGYTF | TGTGCCACCTCCCCCGCGCCTCCACGGTCCTATGGCTACACCTTC
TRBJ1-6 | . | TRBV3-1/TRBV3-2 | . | CASSQELTNSPLHF | TGTGCCAGCAGCCAAGAGCTTACAAATTCACCCCTCCACTTT
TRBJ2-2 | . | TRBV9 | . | CASSQPGTPNTGELFF | TGTGCCAGCAGCCAGCCCGGGACACCGAACACCGGGGAGCTGTTTTTT
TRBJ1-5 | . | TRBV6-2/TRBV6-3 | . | CASSVQGSNNQPQHF | TGTGCCAGCAGCGTACAGGGTTCGAACAATCAGCCCCAGCATTTT
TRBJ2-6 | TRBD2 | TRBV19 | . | CASKDRSSGGASGTNVLTF | TGTGCCAGTAAAGACCGGTCTAGCGGGGGGGCTTCCGGGACCAACGTCCTGACTTTC
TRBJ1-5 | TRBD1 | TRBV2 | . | CASRFTGQGAVGNQPQHF | TGTGCCAGCAGGTTCACGGGACAGGGGGCTGTAGGCAATCAGCCCCAGCATTTT
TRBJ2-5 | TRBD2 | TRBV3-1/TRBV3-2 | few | CASSQDIGLAGGAQYF | TGTGCCAGCAGCCAGGATATAGGACTAGCGGGGGGCGCCCAGTACTTC
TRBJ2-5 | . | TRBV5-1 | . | CASSLALRGETQYF | TGCGCCAGCAGCTTGGCTCTCAGGGGCGAGACCCAGTACTTC
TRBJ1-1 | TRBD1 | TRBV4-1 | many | CASSLTLLRGHTEAFF | TGCGCCAGCAGCCTCACACTCTTAAGGGGGCACACTGAAGCTTTCTTT
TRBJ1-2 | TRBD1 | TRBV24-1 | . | CATSDPGGYGYTF | TGTGCCACCAGTGATCCAGGGGGCTATGGCTACACCTTC
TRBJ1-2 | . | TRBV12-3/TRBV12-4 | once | CASSLESEYGYTF | TGTGCCAGCAGTTTAGAGTCAGAATATGGCTACACCTTC
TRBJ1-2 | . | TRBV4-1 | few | CASSQAYVGAYGYTF | TGCGCCAGCAGCCAAGCCTACGTTGGGGCCTATGGCTACACCTTC
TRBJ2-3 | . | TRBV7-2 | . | CASSDGGGRKFTTQYF | TGTGCCAGCAGCGATGGGGGGGGCCGGAAATTTACTACGCAGTATTTT
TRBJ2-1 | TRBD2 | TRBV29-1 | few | CSAPLWTSGNNEQFF | TGCAGCGCCCCCCTGTGGACTAGCGGGAATAATGAGCAGTTCTTC
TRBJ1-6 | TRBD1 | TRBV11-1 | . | CASQGQGYSPLHF | TGTGCCAGCCAGGGACAGGGTTATTCACCCCTCCACTTT
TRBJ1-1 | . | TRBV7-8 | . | CASSLITGRAFF | TGTGCCAGCAGCCTGATCACCGGGAGGGCTTTCTTT
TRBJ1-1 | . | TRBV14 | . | CASSQDRGTWTVSTEAFF | TGTGCCAGCAGCCAAGATCGAGGGACATGGACTGTAAGCACTGAAGCTTTCTTT
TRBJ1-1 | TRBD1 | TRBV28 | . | CASRDRDTEAFF | TGTGCCAGCAGAGACAGGGACACTGAAGCTTTCTTT
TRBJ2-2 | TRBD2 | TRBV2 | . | CASRLTSGTSNTGELFF | TGTGCCAGCAGACTTACTAGCGGGACCTCGAACACCGGGGAGCTGTTTTTT
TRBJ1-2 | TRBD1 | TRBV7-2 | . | CASRKVAAGTGSVGYTF | TGTGCCAGCAGAAAAGTGGCCGCCGGGACAGGGTCGGTTGGCTACACCTTC
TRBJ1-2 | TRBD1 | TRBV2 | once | CASIGDRVWSTF | TGTGCCAGCATAGGGGACAGGGTTTGGTCCACCTTC
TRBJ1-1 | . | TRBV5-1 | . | CASSAATGHEAFF | TGCGCCAGCAGCGCTGCGACAGGACATGAAGCTTTCTTT
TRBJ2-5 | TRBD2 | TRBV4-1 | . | CASSQAIGTSGGQETQYF | TGCGCCAGCAGCCAAGCTATCGGGACTAGCGGGGGTCAAGAGACCCAGTACTTC
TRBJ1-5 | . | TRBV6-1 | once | CASSESGILGRQPQHF | TGTGCCAGCAGTGAATCCGGGATCCTGGGCCGTCAGCCCCAGCATTTT
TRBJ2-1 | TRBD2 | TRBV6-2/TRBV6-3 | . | CASSYGMTSGRYNEQFF | TGTGCCAGCAGTTACGGGATGACTAGCGGGAGGTACAATGAGCAGTTCTTC
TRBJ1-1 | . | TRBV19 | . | CASNHPDKPEAFF | TGTGCCAGTAACCACCCTGACAAGCCCGAAGCTTTCTTT
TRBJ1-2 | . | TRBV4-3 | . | CASSQEGARSFGYTF | TGCGCCAGCAGCCAAGAGGGGGCGCGAAGTTTTGGCTACACCTTC
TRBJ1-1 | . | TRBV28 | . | CASSPTENTEAFF | TGTGCCAGCAGCCCCACAGAAAACACTGAAGCTTTCTTT
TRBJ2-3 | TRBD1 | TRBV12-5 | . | CASGRDSPLDTQYF | TGTGCTAGTGGCCGGGACAGTCCCTTAGATACGCAGTATTTT
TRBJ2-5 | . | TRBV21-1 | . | CASSTAGRGRVETQYF | TGTGCCAGCAGCACTGCGGGCAGGGGGCGCGTAGAGACCCAGTACTTC
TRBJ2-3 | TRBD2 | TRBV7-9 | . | CASSSRTSGATDTQYF | TGTGCCAGCAGCTCCCGGACTAGCGGGGCCACAGATACGCAGTATTTT
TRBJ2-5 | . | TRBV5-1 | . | CASSGGASQETQYF | TGCGCCAGCAGCGGAGGGGCGAGCCAAGAGACCCAGTACTTC
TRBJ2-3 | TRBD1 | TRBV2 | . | CASSENRGDTQYF | TGTGCCAGCTCTGAAAACAGGGGCGATACGCAGTATTTT
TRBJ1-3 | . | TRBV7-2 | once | CASTLGGSGNTIYF | TGTGCCAGCACCCTCGGAGGTTCTGGAAACACCATATATTTT
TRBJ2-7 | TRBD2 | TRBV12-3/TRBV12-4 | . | CASKTSGGPGQYF | TGTGCCAGTAAGACTAGCGGGGGACCGGGGCAGTACTTC
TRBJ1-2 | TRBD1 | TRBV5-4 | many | CASSFGQGAYGYTF | TGTGCCAGCAGCTTCGGACAGGGGGCTTATGGCTACACCTTC